One and the same sample provided the 15 T cell receptor beta chains below, sequenced in a study of regulatory T cells in long-lasting Graves disease. The time point denotes: persistent/refractory GD, antithyroid drugs over 5 years with positive TRAb. Preparation of the TCR library used RNA extracted from PBMCs. Through Arm-PCR of CDR3 regions and iRepertoire HTBI primers, TCR beta libraries were built. MiXCR, run by TCRdb on the multiplex PCR reads, gives a single entry per CDR3 protein. The sample shows roughly 700,000 distinct CDR3 sequences, around 30% of them seen only once. The sample consisted of peripheral blood mononuclear cells (PBMCs), taken when the disease was refractory, from a patient treated with antithyroid drugs. The receptors come from a female donor with Graves disease.

This chain links TRBV7-2 with TRBJ2-7; a weak D match, TRBD2 (5 bases). The germline V gene encodes CDR1 SGHTA and CDR2 FQGNSA. Deletions cut 2 bases from V and 5 bases from J, with 16 bases between. The CDR3 sequence is 15 residues long. The CDR3 DNA sequence: TGTGCCAGCAGCTTAAATAGTTGGGAGCGAAACGAGCAGTACTTC. Translated, it gives CASSLNSWERNEQYF.

In this sample, this clonotype turned up a few times. The genes are TRBV5-1 and TRBJ1-4; the D gene is possibly TRBD1 (6 bases). CDR1 SGHRS and CDR2 YFSETQ come from the germline V gene. The CDR3 is 13 residues long. The V gene lost 4 bases and the J gene lost 8 bases, with 12 bases spanning the gap. This CDR3 reads CASSGDRKEKLFF. The DNA for the CDR3 is TGCGCCAGCAGCGGCGACAGGAAGGAAAAACTGTTTTTT. Supplemented by reference TRBV5-1 and TRBJ1-4, the full variable domain reads KAGVTQTPRYLIKTRGQQVTLSCSPISGHRSVSWYQQTPGQGLQFLFEYFSETQRNKGNFPGRFSGRQFSNSRSEMNVSTLELGDSALYLCASSGDRKEKLFFGSGTQLSVL.

J is TRBJ2-7 and V is TRBV20-1; D gene unclear. Trimming pared 4 bases from V and 2 bases from J, leaving 15 bases between. This CDR3 has 14 amino acids. CDR1 is DFQATT and CDR2 is SNEGSKA in the germline V gene (reference sequence). DNA of the CDR3: TGCAGTGCTACATCGCTCGGCGGCACCTACGAGCAGTACTTC. It encodes CSATSLGGTYEQYF.

This clonotype was found once. A read error is possible here, since a much larger clone lies one base away. The CDR3, as DNA: TGTGCCAGCCCGGGGGGGGTTCCCCATGGCTACACCTTC. Residues: CASPGGVPHGYTF. The chain is built from TRBV12-3 or TRBV12-4 and TRBJ1-2; weak D call: TRBD1 (5 bases). The CDR3 has 13 residues. The V and J ends lost 8 bases and 6 bases respectively, with 16 bases between them.

This clonotype was seen more than once but under ten times. This sequence joins TRBV10-3 and TRBJ1-5; 10 nucleotides align to TRBD1. Germline CDR1 reads ENHRY; CDR2 reads SYGVKD. The CDR3 sequence is 17 residues long. The junction had 12 bases not matched to a gene; V was cut back by 10 bases and J by 0 bases. The CDR3 reads CASRSGTGAISNQPQHF. The CDR3, as DNA: TGTGCCAGCAGATCCGGGACAGGGGCCATTAGCAATCAGCCCCAGCATTTT.

This clonotype was counted between two and nine times. The CDR3 nucleotides read TGTGCCAGCCAGGTGAGGGACACCAATCAGCCCCAGCATTTT. Translation gives CASQVRDTNQPQHF. The chain is built from TRBV19 and TRBJ1-5, with a possible D match to TRBD1 (6 bases). The V end was cut by 9 bases, the J end by 3 bases, with 15 bases between. Germline lookup yields CDR1 LNHDA and CDR2 SQIVND (reference sequence). This CDR3 has 14 amino acids.

The genes are TRBV6-1 and TRBJ2-7; D may correspond to TRBD1 or TRBD2 (5 bases each). The CDR3 spans 14 residues. Trimming stripped 2 bases from V and 2 bases from J, with 10 bases between. Per the germline V gene, CDR1 is MNHNS and CDR2 is SASEGT. Written as DNA, the CDR3 is TGTGCCAGCAGTGAAAATCTGGGACCCTACGAGCAGTACTTC. It encodes CASSENLGPYEQYF.

The genes are TRBV15 and TRBJ1-1; TRBD1 is a possible D gene (6 bases). This CDR3 has 14 residues. V shed 4 bases and J shed 1 base, with 10 bases lying between them. The germline V gene has CDR1 LNHNV and CDR2 YYDKDF (reference sequence). CDR3 coding DNA: TGTGCCACCAGCACAGGGGACGAGAACACTGAAGCTTTCTTT. Translating it yields CATSTGDENTEAFF.

This chain uses TRBV20-1 with TRBJ1-4; D perhaps matches TRBD1 (6 bases). The CDR3 sequence is 14 residues long. Germline V lookup: CDR1 DFQATT, CDR2 SNEGSKA (reference sequence). V lost 6 bases and J 8 bases, leaving 19 bases between the germline ends. The CDR3: CSAPTGGAREKLFF. The CDR3 bases are TGCAGTGCCCCTACGGGGGGCGCAAGGGAAAAACTGTTTTTT.

This clonotype occurred many times. The chain combines TRBV2 with TRBJ1-1; D uncertain. Trimming took off 7 bases at V and 0 bases at J, with 15 bases between the two ends. The germline CDR1 and CDR2 sequences are SNHLY and FYNNEI. This CDR3 has 15 amino acids. CDR3 DNA: TGTGCCAGCAAACCTCATCGACCGATGAACACTGAAGCTTTCTTT. Its translation is CASKPHRPMNTEAFF. The whole variable domain, remainder taken from reference TRBV2 and TRBJ1-1, is EPEVTQTPSHQVTQMGQEVILRCVPISNHLYFYWYRQILGQKVEFLVSFYNNEISEKSEIFDDQFSVERPDGSNFTLKIRSTKLEDSAMYFCASKPHRPMNTEAFFGQGTRLTVV.

This clonotype has just a few counts. The CDR3 reads CASSQARDTQYF. The CDR3 DNA reads TGTGCCAGCAGTCAGGCTAGAGATACGCAGTATTTT. V gene TRBV12-3 or TRBV12-4 combines with J gene TRBJ2-3; D is unclear. The CDR3 sequence is 12 residues long. Trimming removed 5 bases from V and 5 bases from J, with 8 bases in between.

The gene calls are TRBV10-3 and TRBJ2-5, with D maybe TRBD1 (6 bases). Trimming stripped 6 bases from V and 0 bases from J, with 8 bases between. Germline CDR1 ENHRY, CDR2 SYGVKD. The CDR3 runs 13 residues. In DNA, the CDR3 is TGTGCCATCAGATCAGGGGACCAAGAGACCCAGTACTTC. It is translated as CAIRSGDQETQYF.

This clonotype has only a few counts. The chain recombines TRBV7-2 with TRBJ1-2, with TRBD1 as a possible D gene (6 bases). V shed 6 bases and J shed 7 bases, with 24 bases lying between them. Germline V gives CDR1 SGHTA, CDR2 FQGNSA. The CDR3 is made up of 16 amino acids. CDR3 DNA sequence: TGTGCCAGCAGACCTGGCGGTGGACGGGGGCTGGGTGGCTACACCTTC. Protein product: CASRPGGGRGLGGYTF.

This chain joins TRBV6-1 and TRBJ2-5; 7 bases map to TRBD1. The V gene's germline CDR1 is MNHNS and CDR2 SASEGT. The J segment lost 5 bases and the V segment lost 7 bases, leaving 10 bases of the junction unmatched. The length of the CDR3 is 14 residues. In nucleotides, the CDR3 is TGTGCCAGCACGGTGGGCAGGGGGACCGAGACCCAGTACTTC. Residues: CASTVGRGTETQYF.

The rearrangement joins TRBV11-2 to TRBJ1-1; a weak D match, TRBD1 (6 bases). The V and J ends lost 5 bases and 4 bases respectively, with 14 bases between them. The CDR3 extends over 14 amino acids. Germline CDR1 is SGHAT and CDR2 is FQNNGV. The CDR3 sequence: CASSATGTPTEAFF. For the CDR3, the DNA is TGTGCCAGCAGCGCCACAGGGACCCCCACTGAAGCTTTCTTT.